This T cell receptor beta chain was retrieved from a study of shared clonotypes between healthy human individuals. The donors, healthy adults who were HIV-negative, had experienced no recent acute infections or vaccinations. A CD45RA-negative memory subset and a CD45RA+ naive subset were separated from the CD4+ cells. This CDR3 contains 13 residues. After removal of 5 bases from V and 8 bases from J, the junction contained 8 bases not matched to a gene. Germline V CDR1 and CDR2: SGHAT, FQNNGV. Sequencing used immunoSEQ multiplex PCR; TCRdb keeps in-frame clones, though not all of them. This table has 2 million to 2.5 million clones, 80% to 95% appearing once.

The chain has TRBV11-2 and TRBJ1-2, with 7 bases fitting TRBD1. The sequencing sample was made of naive CD4+ T cells from PBMCs. Subset here: CD45RA+ positively selected. The clonotype was recovered from a young man in good health. Some clones in this sample may be carry-over from other donors' samples. CDR3 DNA sequence: TGTGCCAGCAGCCCCGGGACAGTTTCCGGCTACACCTTC. This codes for CASSPGTVSGYTF.